These 17 T cell receptor beta chains were sequenced from one sample in a study of regulatory T cells in long-lasting Graves disease (dated by TCRdb to the early 2020s). The sample's time point label is to be understood as: newly diagnosed GD, antithyroid drugs for less than 3 months. For both TCR sequencing and RNA sequencing, RNA was extracted from PBMCs using TRIzol. Receptors were amplified or captured by multiplex PCR. The instrument given in TCRdb is Illumina HiSeq 4000. TCR beta libraries were built with iRepertoire HTBI primers and Arm-PCR amplification of CDR3 regions. TCRdb reran the public reads through fastp at Q25 and MiXCR, keeping productive beta chains. All rows with the same CDR3 protein become a single entry with the most common DNA and genes. The sample includes about 200,000 distinct CDR3 sequences, with about 17% observed a single time. Approximately 20% of the sample goes to the ten largest clones.

The source material was peripheral blood mononuclear cells (PBMCs), sampled at new diagnosis, from a patient treated with antithyroid drugs. The receptors stem from a female donor with Graves disease.

This clonotype appeared many times. The chain uses TRBV5-5 and TRBJ2-3; 9 bases agree with TRBD2. After removal of 0 bases from V and 6 bases from J, the junction contained 2 bases not matched to a gene. From germline, CDR1 is SGHKS and CDR2 YYEKEE (reference sequence). The CDR3 consists of 14 residues. DNA for the CDR3: TGTGCCAGCAGCTTGGGACTAGCGGAGGATACGCAGTATTTT. Translated: CASSLGLAEDTQYF. Looking up the rest from reference TRBV5-5 and TRBJ2-3 gives the full variable domain: DAGVTQSPTHLIKTRGQQVTLRCSPISGHKSVSWYQQVLGQGPQFIFQYYEKEERGRGNFPDRFSARQFPNYSSELNVNALLLGDSALYLCASSLGLAEDTQYFGPGTRLTVL.

The rearrangement uses TRBV10-1 and TRBJ2-7; maybe TRBD1 (6 bases). The V and J ends lost 7 bases and 5 bases respectively, with 21 bases between them. Germline V CDR1 and CDR2: WNHNN, SYGVQD (reference sequence). The CDR3 length is 15 residues. The CDR3 reads CASMGRSRGGHEQYF. CDR3 nucleotides: TGCGCCAGCATGGGCCGGAGCAGGGGTGGCCACGAGCAGTACTTC.

This clonotype was seen many times. V gene TRBV19 combines with J gene TRBJ1-1; D might be TRBD1 (6 bases). CDR1 and CDR2 from the germline V gene are LNHDA and SQIVND (reference sequence). The CDR3 is 14 amino acids. V gave up 8 bases and J gave up 4 bases, with 17 bases separating them. The chain's CDR3 is CASDHRELSTEAFF. In DNA form, the CDR3 reads TGTGCCAGTGATCACAGGGAGTTGAGCACTGAAGCTTTCTTT.

This clonotype showed up many times. This chain joins TRBV7-3 and TRBJ1-1, with no clear D. V was clipped by 1 base and J by 3 bases, with 6 bases between them. CDR1 and CDR2 from the germline V gene are SGHTA and FQGTGA. The CDR3 contains 13 residues. In DNA, the CDR3 is TGTGCCAGCAGCTTAATCGGCTACACTGAAGCTTTCTTT. It codes for CASSLIGYTEAFF.

This clonotype appeared many times. This rearrangement joins TRBV10-2 to TRBJ2-5, with 11 bases that match TRBD1. The CDR3 is made up of 16 amino acids. CDR1 and CDR2 from the germline V gene are WSHSY and SAAADI. Germline trimming cut 5 bases from V and 5 bases from J; bases unmatched to any gene: 10. CDR3 sequence (DNA): TGCGCCAGCAGTTCCGGGACAGGGGGATCCTGGGAGACCCAGTACTTC. This translates into CASSSGTGGSWETQYF.

This clonotype was detected only a few times. This chain uses TRBV6-1 with TRBJ2-2; D is tentatively TRBD1 or TRBD2 (5 bases each). Germline CDR1 reads MNHNS; CDR2 reads SASEGT. V was pared by 8 bases and J by 3 bases, with 13 bases between. This CDR3 spans 14 amino acids. The CDR3 coding sequence is TGTGCCAGCCTCCGGGGCGCAGACACCGGGGAGCTGTTTTTT. The encoded protein is CASLRGADTGELFF.

With respect to this clonotype: A much larger clone lies a single base off, so this may be a read error. This rearrangement joins TRBV2 to TRBJ2-5; possible D gene TRBD1, 6 bases. CDR1 SNHLY and CDR2 FYNNEI come from the germline V gene. The CDR3 covers 14 residues. Here the CDR3 reads CASTGTTAQESQYF. The CDR3 region has the DNA TGTGCCAGCACGGGGACAACGGCACAAGAGAGCCAGTACTTC.

This clonotype was found many times. The V and J genes are TRBV24-1 and TRBJ1-6, with 7 bases identical to TRBD1. The CDR3 contains 16 residues. J was trimmed by 10 bases and V by 4 bases; bases with no gene match: 12. Germline V lookup: CDR1 KGHDR, CDR2 SFDVKD. CDR3 nucleotide sequence: TGTGCCACCAGTGACCCGCGACAGGGCTTAAACTCACCCCTCCACTTT. Protein product: CATSDPRQGLNSPLHF.

This clonotype was found many times. V and J are TRBV7-2 and TRBJ1-1; weak D call: TRBD1 (5 bases). The CDR3 totals 14 residues. The ends were cut back, 3 bases at V and 1 base at J, with 9 bases in the middle. In germline, CDR1 is SGHTA, CDR2 FQGNSA. The CDR3 DNA reads as TGTGCCAGCAGCTTGGGGGTACAGAACACTGAAGCTTTCTTT. As protein: CASSLGVQNTEAFF.

This chain joins TRBV27 and TRBJ2-7; 8 bases fit TRBD1. CDR1 MNHEY and CDR2 SMNVEV come from the germline V gene (reference sequence). CDR3 length: 15 residues. V lost 2 bases and J lost 3; bases outside the gene matches: 6. The CDR3 DNA sequence: TGTGCCAGCAGTTTACATAACAGGGGGGTCTACGAGCAGTACTTC. It is translated as CASSLHNRGVYEQYF.

This clonotype showed up many times. The chain joins TRBV2 to TRBJ2-5; TRBD1 might be the D (5 bases). The CDR3 sequence is 13 residues long. The germline V and J ends were trimmed by 7 bases and 1 base, with 10 bases remaining between them. The V gene's germline CDR1 is SNHLY and CDR2 FYNNEI. The CDR3 loop reads CASKGIGQETQYF. Written as DNA, the CDR3 is TGTGCCAGCAAGGGGATTGGCCAAGAGACCCAGTACTTC.

The sample holds many counts of this clonotype. The J gene is TRBJ2-2, the V gene TRBV6-2 or TRBV6-3; TRBD2 matches 7 bases. There are 17 residues in the CDR3. V lost 7 bases to trimming and J lost 5 bases; unmatched junction nucleotides: 16. The germline V gene has CDR1 MNHEY and CDR2 SVGEGT. CDR3 region: CASNPRRGGRNTGELFF. CDR3 nucleotides: TGTGCCAGCAATCCTCGAAGGGGCGGGAGAAATACCGGGGAGCTGTTTTTT.

The J gene is TRBJ2-1, the V gene TRBV29-1; TRBD2 agrees at 8 bases. CDR1 SQVTM and CDR2 ANQGSEA come from the germline V gene. This CDR3 contains 15 residues. V lost 1 base and J lost 8; bases outside the gene matches: 10. CDR3 amino acids: CSVEVAGGVEDEQFF. CDR3 nucleotide sequence: TGCAGCGTTGAAGTTGCGGGAGGCGTAGAGGATGAGCAGTTCTTC.

This clonotype was seen repeatedly, ten times or more. The V gene is TRBV15, the J gene TRBJ1-2; TRBD1 is a possible D gene (5 bases). CDR1 LNHNV and CDR2 YYDKDF come from the germline V gene (reference sequence). V lost 5 bases to trimming and J lost 5 bases, with 18 bases between them. The CDR3 has 15 residues. The CDR3 coding sequence is TGTGCCACCAGCCCTCCTCTCTGGGGGGGGTATGGCTACACCTTC. Translation: CATSPPLWGGYGYTF.

The chain has TRBV29-1 and TRBJ2-1; D is unclear. V lost 7 bases, J lost 3 bases, and 13 bases lay in between. The V gene's germline CDR1 is SQVTM and CDR2 ANQGSEA. This CDR3 contains 13 residues. CDR3 sequence (DNA): TGCAGCGGATCCCGGAGAGACTACAATGAGCAGTTCTTC. Translation gives CSGSRRDYNEQFF.

Points on this clonotype: A read error may be the cause here, since a much bigger clone is one base away. The rearrangement uses TRBV20-1 and TRBJ2-3; 8 nucleotides agree with TRBD2. The V and J ends lost 3 bases and 0 bases, in that order; junction bases with no gene match: 17. The length of the CDR3 is 19 residues. CDR1 is DFQATT, CDR2 SNEGSKA, per germline (reference sequence). CDR3 sequence (DNA): TGCAGTGCTAGCCCGGGACTAGTGGGGCTGGGATCTAGCACAGATACGCAGTATTTT. Encoded protein: CSASPGLVGLGSSTDTQYF.

Of note for this clonotype: A far larger clone is only one base removed, so a read error is likely. V usage is TRBV11-2 and J usage is TRBJ2-5; D gene uncertain. This CDR3 has 12 residues. Germline CDR1 and CDR2: SGHAT and FQNNGV. CDR3 protein: CASSLVQEPQYF. DNA for the CDR3: TGTGCCAGCAGCCTAGTCCAAGAGCCCCAGTACTTC.